This TCR beta chain came from a study of response to subunit inactivated influenza vaccine. There are 13 residues in the CDR3. Germline V gives CDR1 PRHDT, CDR2 FYEKMQ (reference sequence). Trimming pared 5 bases from V and 4 bases from J, leaving 9 bases between. This clonotype was seen a few times. MiXCR, run by TCRdb on the RT-PCR reads, gives a single entry per CDR3 protein. The sample contains around 570,000 distinct CDR3 sequences, about 10% of which appear only once. Separately, the same data were catalogued under a study of T cells expressing NK-cell markers. Per that paper: Making the TCR beta cDNA relied on 5'RACE template switching with UMIs. It was sorted CD3+CD56+NKG2C+, CD3+CD56+NKG2C- and CD3+CD56-NKG2C+ T cells that supplied the TCR beta repertoires. Restriction of the sorted population to alpha-beta TCR T cells was achieved in several experiments with an anti-gamma-delta TCR antibody. The leading position in the CD3+CD56-NKG2C+ fraction of a few donors also went to these clonotypes.

This chain connects TRBV13 to TRBJ1-3; D uncertain. The sequence came from a man in his fifties or sixties who received an inactivated influenza vaccine. Sequenced material: PBMCs from blood, taken on the day of vaccination. CDR3 DNA: TGTGCCAGCAGCCCGAGCAAAGGAAACACCATATATTTT. Translating it yields CASSPSKGNTIYF.